This record covers a single T cell receptor (beta chain). Different DNA sequences within this sample yield the same CDR3. Trimming removed 2 bases at V and 5 bases at J, with 10 bases between. Germline assignment: CDR1 SGHRS and CDR2 YFSETQ. The CDR3 loop spans 13 amino acids. Profiled with immunoSEQ multiplex PCR; TCRdb holds only in-frame clones, not every one. The sample consists of approximately 200,000 clones, around 88% of them appearing once. This sample is drawn from a study of blood T cell repertoires in COVID-19. The wider study: Researchers got acute and convalescent COVID-19 samples from the United States, Italy and Spain. Sample material is recorded as cDNA or gDNA derived from T cells, B-cell-depleted T cells, or PBMCs.

The sequenced material came from peripheral blood. This TCR was sampled from a woman in her thirties with acute or convalescent COVID-19. The V and J genes are TRBV5-1 and TRBJ2-5, with D perhaps TRBD2 (5 bases). The chain's CDR3 is CASSLGSGETQYF. The CDR3 DNA reads TGCGCCAGCAGCTTAGGGAGTGGGGAGACCCAGTACTTC.